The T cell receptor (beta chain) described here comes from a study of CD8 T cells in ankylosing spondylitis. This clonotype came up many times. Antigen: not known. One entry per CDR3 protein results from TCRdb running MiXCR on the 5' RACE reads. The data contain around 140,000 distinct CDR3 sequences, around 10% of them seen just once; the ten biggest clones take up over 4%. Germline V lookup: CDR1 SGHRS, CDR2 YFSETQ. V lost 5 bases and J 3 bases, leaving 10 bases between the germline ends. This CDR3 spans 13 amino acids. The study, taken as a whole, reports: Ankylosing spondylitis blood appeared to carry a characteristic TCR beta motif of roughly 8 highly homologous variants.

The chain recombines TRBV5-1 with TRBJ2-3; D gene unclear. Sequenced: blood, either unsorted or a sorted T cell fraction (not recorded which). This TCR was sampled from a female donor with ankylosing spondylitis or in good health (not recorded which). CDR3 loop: CASRVDATDTQYF. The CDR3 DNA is TGCGCCAGCAGGGTGGACGCGACAGATACGCAGTATTTT.